The present T cell receptor beta chain was sequenced within a study of blood T cell repertoires in COVID-19. As originally analysed: From reference gene primer amplification, estimates of nucleated cell counts were derived. Assay: immunoSEQ multiplex PCR; the TCRdb copy retains only in-frame clones and omits some. The DNA gave D and trimming, while V, J and clone size come from that table. The repertoire has tens of thousands of clones, about 92% of them found once; the top ten carry 0.35% to 0.4%. Germline values: CDR1 SGHNT, CDR2 YENEEA. CDR3 length: 15 amino acids. Deletions cut 3 bases from V and 0 bases from J, with 9 bases between. This clone was recorded once.

The J gene is TRBJ2-1, the V gene TRBV11-3, with D tentatively TRBD2 (6 bases). The sequence came from a man aged 45-65 years with COVID-19, enrolled during active disease. Sequencing was carried out using peripheral blood. The CDR3 protein is CASSFPGSSYNEQFF. CDR3 in DNA: TGTGCCAGCAGCTTCCCCGGGAGCTCCTACAATGAGCAGTTCTTC.